These T cell receptor beta chains were read from a single sample in a study of CD8 T cells in ankylosing spondylitis. TCRdb used MiXCR to reprocess the 5' RACE reads, holding one entry per CDR3 protein. The table lists 200,000 to 300,000 distinct CDR3 sequences, 10% to 13% of them singletons. Sequenced sample: blood, either unsorted or a sorted T cell fraction (not recorded which). These receptors all stem from a male donor with ankylosing spondylitis or in good health (not recorded which). Each CDR3 is given with its conserved first and last residue. D genes are given only for firm matches. Clone size, where shown, is once, few, many, or a class for clones that have expanded.

cdr3_nt cdr3_aa j_call clone_size v_call cdr3_length d_call
TGCAGCGTTGAGGGCAGGGGACTTAGAAGCATTCAGTACTTC CSVEGRGLRSIQYF TRBJ2-4 . TRBV29-1 14 .
TGTGCCAGCAGTGGTATGGGGGTAAACACTGAAGCTTTCTTT CASSGMGVNTEAFF TRBJ1-1 few TRBV6-1 14 .
TGTGCCAGCAGTTTGTCCAGGGGGCGGGCTGAAGCTTTCTTT CASSLSRGRAEAFF TRBJ1-1 many TRBV12-3/TRBV12-4 14 TRBD1
TGCAGCGTCCTTGAGGGTTCATCCGGGGAGCTGTTTTTT CSVLEGSSGELFF TRBJ2-2 . TRBV29-1 13 .
TGTGCCAGCAGCCAAGGTGTAGCGGGGGTCACCTCTCGCACAGATACGCAGTATTTT CASSQGVAGVTSRTDTQYF TRBJ2-3 many TRBV3-1 19 TRBD2
TGTGCCTGGAGTGTACGCGGTGTGAGGTTCTACGAGCAGTACTTC CAWSVRGVRFYEQYF TRBJ2-7 many TRBV30 15 .
TGTGCCAGCAGCCACCTGGACGGGAGGTCTTATGGCTACACCTTC CASSHLDGRSYGYTF TRBJ1-2 few TRBV7-2 15 .
TGCGCCAGCAGCGTGCTCGGGAGGATGGATGAGCAGTTCTTC CASSVLGRMDEQFF TRBJ2-1 many TRBV5-1 14 TRBD2
TGTGCCAGCAGCCAACTAACGACCTCCTACAATGAGCAGTTCTTC CASSQLTTSYNEQFF TRBJ2-1 many TRBV4-2 15 .
TGCGCCAGCAGCACCCGACTAGCTTTCACAGATACGCAGTATTTT CASSTRLAFTDTQYF TRBJ2-3 many TRBV5-1 15 TRBD2
TGTGCCTGGATTATCTTGAGCGGCACTGAAGCTTTCTTT CAWIILSGTEAFF TRBJ1-1 . TRBV30 13 .
TGCGCCAGCAGCTTCGACAACTCCTACGAGCAGTACTTC CASSFDNSYEQYF TRBJ2-7 many TRBV5-1 13 .
TGTGCCAGCAGCCAAGGCAGGACTAGCGGCCTTGATACGCAGTATTTT CASSQGRTSGLDTQYF TRBJ2-3 many TRBV3-1 16 TRBD2
TGCAGTGCCTCAACTAGCGGCTCCTACAATGAGCAGTTCTTC CSASTSGSYNEQFF TRBJ2-1 many TRBV20-1 14 TRBD2
TGCAGTGCTAGGTGGGGACATGGAACAGATACGCAGTATTTT CSARWGHGTDTQYF TRBJ2-3 many TRBV20-1 14 .
TGCAGTGCCAGACGGGGGTTGGGGCAAGAGACCCAGTACTTC CSARRGLGQETQYF TRBJ2-5 many TRBV20-1 14 .
TGTGCCAGCCGACCGGGACAGGGTGTGGGGGGCTACACCTTC CASRPGQGVGGYTF TRBJ1-2 few TRBV19 14 TRBD1
TGTGCCAGCAGCTTGGGACACCTCGATACGCAGTATTTT CASSLGHLDTQYF TRBJ2-3 many TRBV12-3/TRBV12-4 13 .
TGTGCCTGGAGTGTTGGGATGTACGGGGGCAATCAGCCCCAGCATTTT CAWSVGMYGGNQPQHF TRBJ1-5 many TRBV30 16 .
TGTGCCAGCAGCTTTTTCACTAGCGGGACAGATACGCAGTATTTT CASSFFTSGTDTQYF TRBJ2-3 many TRBV7-2 15 TRBD2
TGTGCCTGGAGCGAGACTAGCGGCCTTGGGGATGAGCAGTTCTTC CAWSETSGLGDEQFF TRBJ2-1 many TRBV30 15 TRBD2
TGTGCCAGCAGCCGGGGGGGCGGCCAAGAGACCCAGTACTTC CASSRGGGQETQYF TRBJ2-5 many TRBV6-1 14 TRBD2
TGCAGTGCTATCGTGACTAGCGACTACGAGCAGTACTTC CSAIVTSDYEQYF TRBJ2-7 many TRBV20-1 13 TRBD2
TGTGCCAGCGGCCGGGACAACCCCTACGAGCAGTACTTC CASGRDNPYEQYF TRBJ2-7 many TRBV25-1 13 .
TGTGCCAGCAGCTTAGCGGCCCAGCGGGGGGCCCACAATGAGCAGTTCTTC CASSLAAQRGAHNEQFF TRBJ2-1 few TRBV7-2 17 TRBD2
TGTGCCAGCAGTCAAGCGGGGGCTGGGAACTATGGCTACACCTTC CASSQAGAGNYGYTF TRBJ1-2 many TRBV12-3/TRBV12-4 15 .
TGTGCCAGCAGTGAAGGGGTAAGGCCCACACCCTATGAGCAGTTCTTC CASSEGVRPTPYEQFF TRBJ2-1 few TRBV25-1 16 .
TGTGCCAGCAGCCACTTGGACCTTTTCTACGAGCAGTACTTC CASSHLDLFYEQYF TRBJ2-7 many TRBV21-1 14 .
TGCGCCAGCAGCCAGGGAAGGGTCTCAGATACGCAGTATTTT CASSQGRVSDTQYF TRBJ2-3 many TRBV5-1 14 .
TGCAGCGGGCGGAGGACAGGCAATGAGCAGTTCTTC CSGRRTGNEQFF TRBJ2-1 few TRBV29-1 12 TRBD1
TGCAGTGCCAATCTCGGGACTAGCGGGAGGGGGAGAGAGACCCAGTACTTC CSANLGTSGRGRETQYF TRBJ2-5 once TRBV20-1 17 TRBD2
TGTGCCACCAGCAGCTTGGGACTCTACAATGAGCAGTTCTTC CATSSLGLYNEQFF TRBJ2-1 . TRBV15 14 .
TGTGCCAGCAGCCCCTTTGGGACAGGGGTCCTGTTAGCCAAAAACATTCAGTACTTC CASSPFGTGVLLAKNIQYF TRBJ2-4 few TRBV11-2 19 TRBD1
TGTGCCTCACGGGACACACACACCGGGGAGCTGTTTTTT CASRDTHTGELFF TRBJ2-2 many TRBV10-3 13 .
TGCAGCGTCGAAAAGACGGATTGGGGACGAGTGGAGACCCAGTACTTC CSVEKTDWGRVETQYF TRBJ2-5 many TRBV29-1 16 .
TGCGCCAGCAGCCAAGTACTAGCGGGAGGCGACGAGCAGTACTTC CASSQVLAGGDEQYF TRBJ2-7 . TRBV4-1 15 TRBD2
TGTGCCAGCAGTGACGACGGGGCCCGCGAGCAGTTCTTC CASSDDGAREQFF TRBJ2-1 . TRBV2 13 .
TGCGCCAGCAGCCAAGATATCGGTCGACAGCCCCTCTCCTACGAGCAGTACTTC CASSQDIGRQPLSYEQYF TRBJ2-7 few TRBV4-1 18 .
TGTGCCAGCAGCTTCGCTTCAGGGAGCTCCTATAATTCACCCCTCCACTTT CASSFASGSSYNSPLHF TRBJ1-6 few TRBV7-2 17 .
TGCAGTGCTAGACGCGAGGGGCGGAACACCGGGGAGCTGTTTTTT CSARREGRNTGELFF TRBJ2-2 few TRBV20-1 15 .
TGCAGTGCTAGAGGGGCCACTCCGGGACGCCCGAACCTGGACGAGCAGTACTTC CSARGATPGRPNLDEQYF TRBJ2-7 many TRBV20-1 18 .
TGTGCCTGGACTCCGGGGGCCAGCGCAGATACGCAGTATTTT CAWTPGASADTQYF TRBJ2-3 many TRBV30 14 .
TGCACCAGCAGCCAAGATAGCCGCGGCGGGGGACTGGATACGCAGTATTTT CTSSQDSRGGGLDTQYF TRBJ2-3 few TRBV4-1 17 TRBD2
TGTGCCAGCAGCCCCTTCGTGGGACTAGTTGCAGATACGCAGTATTTT CASSPFVGLVADTQYF TRBJ2-3 many TRBV5-6 16 TRBD2
TGTGCCAGCAGTGTTCGGGACAGGGGGAATGGGTATAGCAATCAGCCCCAGCATTTT CASSVRDRGNGYSNQPQHF TRBJ1-5 once TRBV6-1 19 TRBD1
TGTGCCAGCAGTGGAATGAGCTACGAGCAGTACTTC CASSGMSYEQYF TRBJ2-7 many TRBV6-1 12 .
TGTGCCTGGACTGTAGAAAAGACAGTCTATGGCTACACCTTC CAWTVEKTVYGYTF TRBJ1-2 few TRBV30 14 .
TGTGCCAGCAGATCCACAGAGGGGAGTGGGGAGCAGTTCTTC CASRSTEGSGEQFF TRBJ2-1 many TRBV7-2 14 .
TGCAGTGCTAGAGATATCTCTGCTCGGCAGACCCAGTACTTC CSARDISARQTQYF TRBJ2-5 many TRBV20-1 14 .
TGCAGTGACGCTGGGACAGGCGGCTACTATAGCAATCAGCCCCAGCATTTT CSDAGTGGYYSNQPQHF TRBJ1-5 few TRBV20-1 17 TRBD1
TGCAGTGCCACCCAAGGGGCGGGCAATGAGCAGTTCTTC CSATQGAGNEQFF TRBJ2-1 many TRBV20-1 13 .
TGTGCCTGGAGTGCAGGCGGGAGTAGCTACAATGAGCAGTTCTTC CAWSAGGSSYNEQFF TRBJ2-1 . TRBV30 15 TRBD2
TGTGCCAGCAGCGCAACCCGGACTAGCGGGGACAATGAGCAGTTCTTC CASSATRTSGDNEQFF TRBJ2-1 many TRBV9 16 TRBD2
TGCAGTGCTCCAGACTATCGGACGGGGGAAGAGACCCAGTACTTC CSAPDYRTGEETQYF TRBJ2-5 many TRBV20-1 15 .
TGCTGTGCTAGAGCAATACCTGGGACCCGGTACACCGGGGAGCTGTTTTTT CCARAIPGTRYTGELFF TRBJ2-2 few TRBV20-1 17 .
TGCGCCAGCAGACGGCAACAGGGAACTGAAGCTTTCTTT CASRRQQGTEAFF TRBJ1-1 many TRBV5-1 13 .
TGTGCCAGCAGTTACGGACCTACGCAGTATTTT CASSYGPTQYF TRBJ2-3 many TRBV6-5 11 .